The 12 T cell receptor beta chains reported below all come from one sample, sequenced in a study of blood T cell repertoires in COVID-19 (dated by TCRdb to 2018 to 2021). The protocol used for the library was the immunoSEQ multiplex PCR assay. The immuneACCESS repertoire file appears here via TCRdb, limited to in-frame rearrangements. These files lack a portion of the clones; in checked studies, under half of the deficit traces to unresolved V genes, and the cause of the others is not known. The sample includes roughly 54,000 clones, with 90% observed a single time. The ten most abundant clones make up 3% to 5% of the sample. Material: peripheral blood. These receptors were taken from a man in his forties or fifties with acute or convalescent COVID-19.

The gene calls are TRBV9 and TRBJ2-1; D gene uncertain. Germline assignment: CDR1 SGDLS and CDR2 YYNGEE. Trimming pared 0 bases from V and 12 bases from J, leaving 13 bases between. CDR3 length equals 13 residues. The CDR3 sequence: CASSVGGGAPQFF. CDR3 DNA: TGTGCCAGCAGCGTAGGCGGCGGCGCCCCGCAGTTCTTC.

This sequence joins TRBV27 and TRBJ1-2; TRBD1 matches 7 bases. Germline V CDR1 and CDR2: MNHEY, SMNVEV (reference sequence). Trimming at V came to 8 bases and at J to 4 bases, leaving 10 bases not matched to a gene. The CDR3 contains 14 residues. The chain's CDR3 is CASRAGGQIYGYTF. The CDR3 coding sequence is TGTGCCAGCCGAGCAGGGGGACAGATCTATGGCTACACCTTC.

The chain is built from TRBV12-3 or TRBV12-4 and TRBJ2-1; tentatively, D is TRBD2 (6 bases). This CDR3 region has 13 residues. The ends were cut back, 5 bases at V and 4 bases at J, with 9 bases in the middle. The CDR3 region has the DNA TGTGCCAGCAGTGGGGGGTATTACAATGAGCAGTTCTTC. Encoded protein: CASSGGYYNEQFF.

This clone was detected only once. The chain joins TRBV27 to TRBJ1-5, with 10 bases that match TRBD1. The germline V gene encodes CDR1 MNHEY and CDR2 SMNVEV (reference sequence). With V trimmed by 1 base and J by 0 bases, 6 bases remained unmatched. CDR3 length equals 18 residues. CDR3 region: CASSLWGTGVYSNQPQHF. The DNA for the CDR3 is TGTGCCAGCAGTTTATGGGGGACAGGGGTTTATAGCAATCAGCCCCAGCATTTT.

The gene calls are TRBV10-3 and TRBJ2-7, with TRBD2 matching 10 bases. CDR1 and CDR2 (germline): ENHRY, SYGVKD. V gave up 3 bases and J gave up 7 bases; unmatched junction bases: 12. The CDR3 has 16 residues. DNA for the CDR3: TGTGCCATCAGTGATAACCCCAGCGGGAGGGCCGCAGAGCAGTACTTC. This gives the protein CAISDNPSGRAAEQYF.

The chain combines TRBV19 with TRBJ1-2; 8 bases are a match to TRBD1. Germline CDR1 LNHDA, CDR2 SQIVND (reference sequence). Trimming took 5 bases from V and 4 from J; bases not matched to a gene: 12. The CDR3 extends over 16 amino acids. This chain's CDR3 is CASSYGTGGGIYGYTF. In nucleotides, the CDR3 is TGTGCCAGTAGTTACGGGACAGGTGGGGGCATCTATGGCTACACCTTC.

V usage is TRBV11-2 and J usage is TRBJ1-1; tentative D call: TRBD1 (6 bases). The germline V and J ends were trimmed by 2 bases and 0 bases, with 13 bases remaining between them. The germline CDR1 and CDR2 sequences are SGHAT and FQNNGV. The CDR3 covers 16 residues. This chain's CDR3 is CASSLRTDIMNTEAFF. CDR3 sequence (DNA): TGTGCCAGCAGCTTACGGACAGACATCATGAACACTGAAGCTTTCTTT.

This rearrangement joins TRBV6-6 to TRBJ1-4, with 9 bases identical to TRBD1. This CDR3 is built from 14 residues. The V gene's germline CDR1 is MNHNY and CDR2 SVGAGI (reference sequence). Trimming took 6 bases from V and 7 from J; bases not matched to a gene: 6. As DNA, the CDR3 is TGTGCCAGCAGGACCGGGACAGGGTTTGAAAAACTGTTTTTT. Its protein is CASRTGTGFEKLFF.

The rearrangement joins TRBV3-1 (or the pseudogene TRBV3-2) to TRBJ2-7; 14 bases map to TRBD2. Germline values: CDR1 LGHDT, CDR2 YNNKEL (reference sequence). Unmatched junction bases numbered 9, after V lost 2 bases and J lost 3 bases. This CDR3 is built from 18 residues. In DNA, the CDR3 is TGTGCCAGCAGCCAACCGGGACTAGCGGGAGTTCGGGGCTACGAGCAGTACTTC. This sequence encodes CASSQPGLAGVRGYEQYF.

The genes are TRBV7-9 and TRBJ2-6, with D unclear. Germline V CDR1 and CDR2: SEHNR, FQNEAQ (reference sequence). The ends were cut back, 5 bases at V and 3 bases at J, with 14 bases in the middle. The CDR3 runs to 16 residues. CDR3 sequence: CASSIYDTRGANVLTF. CDR3 coding DNA: TGTGCCAGCAGCATATATGACACCCGTGGGGCCAACGTCCTGACTTTC.

In this sample, this clone turned up once. The V and J genes are TRBV5-1 and TRBJ2-7, with TRBD1 matching over 11 bases. This CDR3 is built from 14 residues. V lost 3 bases to trimming and J lost 6 bases; unmatched junction nucleotides: 5. The germline CDR1 and CDR2 sequences are SGHRS and YFSETQ. This chain's CDR3 is CASSYGQGAGEQYF. CDR3 DNA sequence: TGCGCCAGCAGCTACGGACAGGGGGCTGGCGAGCAGTACTTC.

V is TRBV6-4 and J is TRBJ2-1; 9 bases line up with TRBD1. The J segment lost 3 bases and the V segment lost 4 bases, leaving 4 bases of the junction unmatched. This CDR3 comprises 15 residues. Germline V gene sequence: CDR1 MRHNA, CDR2 SNTAGT. Here the CDR3 DNA reads TGTGCCAGCAGTGCTGAGGGACAGGGCTACAATGAGCAGTTCTTC. Encoded protein: CASSAEGQGYNEQFF.